This T cell receptor (beta chain) is from a study of CD8 T cells in ankylosing spondylitis. This CDR3 is 14 amino acids long. Germline V lookup: CDR1 GTSNPN, CDR2 SVGIG (reference sequence). Trimming left V 0 bases short and J 2 bases short, with 9 bases between. One entry per CDR3 protein results from TCRdb running MiXCR on the 5' RACE reads. The sample comprises about 33,000 distinct CDR3 sequences, about 14% of which are singletons, and 36% rests with the top ten. Input material: blood. J is TRBJ2-3 and V is TRBV30, with a weak D call TRBD2 (6 bases). The source of this sequence is a male donor with ankylosing spondylitis or in good health (not recorded which). Here the CDR3 reads CAWSVGLFTDTQYF. The CDR3 nucleotides are TGTGCCTGGAGTGTGGGACTTTTCACAGATACGCAGTATTTT.